The 15 T cell receptor beta chains below come from one sample, sequenced in a study of cytomegalovirus exposure and HLA in healthy donors. The PCR had 60 Vbeta and 13 Jbeta primers. Method: immunoSEQ multiplex PCR; TCRdb's copy keeps in-frame clones and lacks some. The table records more than 200,000 clones, about 79% of them present only once. Sequenced: PBMCs. These receptors were collected from a male donor in good health and CMV-seronegative.

The chain has TRBV9 and TRBJ2-7, with D tentatively TRBD2 (6 bases). Germline V gives CDR1 SGDLS, CDR2 YYNGEE. The CDR3 is 14 amino acids. V lost 4 bases and J lost 6, with 17 bases in between. Here the CDR3 DNA reads TGTGCCAGCAGCCCCCGGGTTGGGACTTTCGAGCAGTACTTC. Residues: CASSPRVGTFEQYF.

The chain employs TRBV27 and TRBJ1-5; D is possibly TRBD1 (5 bases). Germline assignment: CDR1 MNHEY and CDR2 SMNVEV (reference sequence). There are 15 residues in the CDR3. Trimming removed 4 bases at V and 4 bases at J, with 14 bases between. The CDR3 reads CASSSYGGKNQPQHF. The CDR3, as DNA: TGTGCCAGCAGTTCCTACGGGGGAAAGAATCAGCCCCAGCATTTT.

The J gene is TRBJ2-3, the V gene TRBV4-2; the match to TRBD1 covers 9 bases. The germline gives CDR1 LGHNA, CDR2 YNFKEQ. The V and J ends lost 3 bases and 3 bases, in that order; junction bases with no gene match: 7. The CDR3 is 16 residues long. This CDR3 reads CASSQQQGAGTDTQYF. For the CDR3, the DNA is TGTGCCAGCAGCCAGCAACAGGGGGCAGGGACAGATACGCAGTATTTT.

V and J are TRBV28 and TRBJ2-5; a possible D gene is TRBD1 (6 bases). V was cut by 6 bases and J by 2 bases, with 16 bases left in between. The CDR3 length is 15 residues. Germline CDR1 and CDR2: MDHEN and SYDVKM. CDR3 bases: TGTGCCAGCAGCTCTACCCGGGACAATCAAGAGACCCAGTACTTC. This sequence encodes CASSSTRDNQETQYF.

This chain links TRBV5-4 with TRBJ2-5; 9 nucleotides line up with TRBD1. In germline, CDR1 is SGHNT, CDR2 YYREEE (reference sequence). The CDR3 has 15 residues. Unmatched junction bases numbered 15, after V lost 4 bases and J lost 11 bases. The chain's CDR3 is CASSHNPGTGQEQYF. DNA of the CDR3: TGTGCCAGCAGCCACAACCCCGGGACAGGGCAAGAGCAGTACTTC.

This CDR3 is CSVGWRAGGLYEQYF. CDR3 DNA: TGCAGCGTTGGCTGGCGAGCGGGGGGACTCTACGAGCAGTACTTC. The chain combines TRBV29-1 with TRBJ2-5; TRBD2 matches at 9 bases. The DNA end is more similar to TRBJ2-7, so the J call may be wrong. The CDR3 totals 15 residues. Germline CDR1 SQVTM, CDR2 ANQGSEA.

This sequence joins TRBV9 and TRBJ2-7; tentatively, D is TRBD1 (5 bases). CDR3 length: 12 amino acids. Germline V lookup: CDR1 SGDLS, CDR2 YYNGEE. Trimming took 0 bases from V and 6 from J, leaving 7 bases between them. The DNA of the CDR3 is TGTGCCAGCAGCGTAGTTCAGGGCGAGCAGTACTTC. This encodes CASSVVQGEQYF.

The CDR3 nucleotides are TGCGCCAGCAGCCAACAACCAGGGTACTCCTACGAGCAGTACTTC. Encoded protein: CASSQQPGYSYEQYF. The rearrangement links TRBV4-3 to TRBJ2-7; tentatively, D is TRBD1 (5 bases). In germline, CDR1 is LGHNA, CDR2 YSLEER. V was clipped by 2 bases and J by 0 bases, with 11 bases between them. This CDR3 is built from 15 residues.

The chain joins TRBV7-2 to TRBJ1-6; 7 nucleotides line up with TRBD1. J gave up 9 bases and V 4 bases, and 12 bases lay outside the gene matches. The germline V gene encodes CDR1 SGHTA and CDR2 FQGNSA. There are 16 residues in the CDR3. CDR3 bases: TGTGCCAGCAGCTCCCACGACAGGGTGGCTTTTTCACCCCTCCACTTT. Its protein is CASSSHDRVAFSPLHF.

V gene TRBV5-6 combines with J gene TRBJ1-5; D not certain. Germline CDR1 SGHDT, CDR2 YYEEEE. The germline V and J ends were trimmed by 2 bases and 4 bases, with 10 bases remaining between them. CDR3 length equals 14 residues. The CDR3 region has the DNA TGTGCCAGCAGCTTTACATCTTCTAATCAGCCCCAGCATTTT. It specifies CASSFTSSNQPQHF.

V is TRBV19 and J is TRBJ2-7; TRBD2 might be the D (6 bases). V shed 4 bases and J shed 2 bases, with 12 bases lying between them. This CDR3 is built from 14 residues. Germline CDR1 and CDR2: LNHDA and SQIVND (reference sequence). The CDR3 sequence is CASSTRDLPYEQYF. Written as DNA, the CDR3 is TGTGCCAGTAGTACCAGGGACTTACCCTACGAGCAGTACTTC.

As to this clone: Other nucleotide sequences in the sample specify the same CDR3. The rearrangement uses TRBV27 and TRBJ2-7, with 11 bases lining up with TRBD1. Germline-derived CDR1 and CDR2 are MNHEY and SMNVEV (reference sequence). The CDR3 is made up of 14 amino acids. The junction had 5 bases not matched to a gene; V was cut back by 6 bases and J by 4 bases. In DNA, the CDR3 is TGTGCCAGCAGCTTGGGACAGGGGGGGTACGAGCAGTACTTC. It specifies CASSLGQGGYEQYF.

This chain links TRBV11-2 with TRBJ2-3, with a tentative D call TRBD1 (6 bases). Germline V gene lookup returns CDR1 SGHAT and CDR2 FQNNGV. The CDR3 spans 13 residues. The V gene lost 3 bases and the J gene lost 3 bases, with 7 bases spanning the gap. The CDR3 nucleotides are TGTGCCAGCAGCTTTACAGGGACAGATACGCAGTATTTT. Protein: CASSFTGTDTQYF. The full variable domain, in which reference TRBV11-2 and TRBJ2-3 provide the parts outside the CDR3, is EAGVAQSPRYKIIEKRQSVAFWCNPISGHATLYWYQQILGQGPKLLIQFQNNGVVDDSQLPKDRFSAERLKGVDSTLKIQPAKLEDSAVYLCASSFTGTDTQYFGPGTRLTVL.

The genes are TRBV7-8 and TRBJ1-1, with D perhaps TRBD1 (5 bases). This CDR3 comprises 16 residues. Germline V gives CDR1 SGHVS, CDR2 FQNEAQ. V lost 5 bases to trimming and J lost 0 bases, with 16 bases between them. CDR3 bases: TGTGCCAGCAGCCCCTGGCCCACACAGGTGAACACTGAAGCTTTCTTT. Its protein is CASSPWPTQVNTEAFF. The whole variable domain, filled in from reference TRBV7-8 and TRBJ1-1, reads GAGVSQSPRYKVAKRGQDVALRCDPISGHVSLFWYQQALGQGPEFLTYFQNEAQLDKSGLPSDRFFAERPEGSVSTLKIQRTQQEDSAVYLCASSPWPTQVNTEAFFGQGTRLTVV.

The table lists this clone with a count of one. This chain links TRBV11-3 with TRBJ2-1, with D possibly TRBD1 on 6 matching bases. The length of the CDR3 is 15 residues. Germline loops: CDR1 SGHNT, CDR2 YENEEA. Trimming stripped 1 base from V and 9 bases from J, with 16 bases between. The CDR3: CASSLGGQGLGEQFF. The CDR3 DNA reads TGTGCCAGCAGCTTAGGGGGGCAGGGGCTTGGTGAGCAGTTCTTC. Supplemented by reference TRBV11-3 and TRBJ2-1, the full variable domain reads EAGVVQSPRYKIIEKKQPVAFWCNPISGHNTLYWYLQNLGQGPELLIRYENEEAVDDSQLPKDRFSAERLKGVDSTLKIQPAELGDSAVYLCASSLGGQGLGEQFFGPGTRLTVL.